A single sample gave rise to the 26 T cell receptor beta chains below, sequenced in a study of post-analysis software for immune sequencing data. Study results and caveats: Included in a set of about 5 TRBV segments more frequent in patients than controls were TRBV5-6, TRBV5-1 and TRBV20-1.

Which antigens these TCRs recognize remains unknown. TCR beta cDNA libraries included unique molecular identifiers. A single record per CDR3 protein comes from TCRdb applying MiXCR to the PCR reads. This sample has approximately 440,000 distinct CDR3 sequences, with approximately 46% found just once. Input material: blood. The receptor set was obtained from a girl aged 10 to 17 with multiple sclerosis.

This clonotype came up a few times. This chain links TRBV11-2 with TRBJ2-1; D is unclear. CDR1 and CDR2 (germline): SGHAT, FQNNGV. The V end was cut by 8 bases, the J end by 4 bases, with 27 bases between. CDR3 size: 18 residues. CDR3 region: CASGRIVLGIGVYNEQFF. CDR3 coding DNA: TGTGCCAGCGGCAGGATCGTATTGGGGATTGGGGTATACAATGAGCAGTTCTTC.

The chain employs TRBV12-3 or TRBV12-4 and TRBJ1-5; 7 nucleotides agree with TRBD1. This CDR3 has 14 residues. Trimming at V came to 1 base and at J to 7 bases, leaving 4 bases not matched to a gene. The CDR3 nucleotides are TGTGCCAGCAGTTTAGTCCTGACAGGGCAGCCCCAGCATTTT. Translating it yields CASSLVLTGQPQHF.

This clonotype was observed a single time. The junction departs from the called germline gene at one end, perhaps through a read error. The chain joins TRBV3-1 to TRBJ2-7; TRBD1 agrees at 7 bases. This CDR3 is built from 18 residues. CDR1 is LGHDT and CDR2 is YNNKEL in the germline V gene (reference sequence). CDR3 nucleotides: TGTGTCAGCAGCCAAGTCGGCGGACAGGCGATTAGCTCCTACGAGCAGTACTTC. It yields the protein CVSSQVGGQAISSYEQYF.

Here the CDR3 reads CASSYDSRDTEAFF. The DNA of the CDR3 is TGTGCCAGCAGTTACGACTCTCGGGACACTGAAGCTTTCTTT. The gene calls are TRBV6-5 and TRBJ1-1, with D unresolved. The CDR3 has 14 amino acids. Trimming took 2 bases from V and 3 from J, leaving 10 bases between them. Germline V lookup: CDR1 MNHEY, CDR2 SVGAGI.

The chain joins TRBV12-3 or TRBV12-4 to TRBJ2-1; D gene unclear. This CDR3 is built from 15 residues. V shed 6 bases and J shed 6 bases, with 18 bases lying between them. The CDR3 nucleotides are TGTGCCAGCAGCTCCTCGGCTCCTTCGACCAATGAGCAGTTCTTC. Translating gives CASSSSAPSTNEQFF.

This chain's CDR3 is CASGTSGRASYEQYF. The DNA of the CDR3 is TGTGCCAGCGGGACTAGCGGGAGGGCGTCCTACGAGCAGTACTTC. The chain links TRBV28 to TRBJ2-7; the match to TRBD2 covers 16 bases. This CDR3 region has 15 residues. Trimming removed 8 bases from V and 1 base from J; junction bases left unmatched: 2. The germline V gene encodes CDR1 MDHEN and CDR2 SYDVKM.

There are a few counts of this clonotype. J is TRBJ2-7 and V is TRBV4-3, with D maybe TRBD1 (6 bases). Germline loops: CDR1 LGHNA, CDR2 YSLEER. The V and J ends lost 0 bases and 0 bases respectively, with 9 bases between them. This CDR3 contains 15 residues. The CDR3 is CASSQDRDTSYEQYF. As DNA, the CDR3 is TGCGCCAGCAGCCAAGATAGGGACACCTCCTACGAGCAGTACTTC.

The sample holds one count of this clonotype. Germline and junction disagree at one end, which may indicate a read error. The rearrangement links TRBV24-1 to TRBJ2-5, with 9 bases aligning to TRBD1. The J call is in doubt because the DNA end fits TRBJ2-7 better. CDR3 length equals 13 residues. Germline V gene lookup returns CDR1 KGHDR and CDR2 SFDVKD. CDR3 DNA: TGTGTCACCTCGACAGGGGGAGGAATCGAGCAGTACTTC. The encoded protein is CVTSTGGGIEQYF.

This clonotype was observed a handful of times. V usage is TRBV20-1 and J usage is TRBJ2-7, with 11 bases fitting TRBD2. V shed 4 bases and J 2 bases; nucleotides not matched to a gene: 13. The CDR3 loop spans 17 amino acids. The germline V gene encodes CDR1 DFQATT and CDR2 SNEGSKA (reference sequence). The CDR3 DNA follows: TGCAGTGCTATCAGATCGTCGGGACTAGCGGAAACCTACGAGCAGTACTTC. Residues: CSAIRSSGLAETYEQYF.

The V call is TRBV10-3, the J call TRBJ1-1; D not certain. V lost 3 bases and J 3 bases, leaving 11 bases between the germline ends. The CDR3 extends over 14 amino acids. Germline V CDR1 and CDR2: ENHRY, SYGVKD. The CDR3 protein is CAISDWEAHTEAFF. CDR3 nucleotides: TGTGCCATCAGTGATTGGGAGGCTCACACTGAAGCTTTCTTT.

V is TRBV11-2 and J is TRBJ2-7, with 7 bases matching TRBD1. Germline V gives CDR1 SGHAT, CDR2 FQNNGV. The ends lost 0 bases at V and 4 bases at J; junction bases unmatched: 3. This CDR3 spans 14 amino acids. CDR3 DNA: TGTGCCAGCAGCTTAGATCGACAGGGTTACGAGCAGTACTTC. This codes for CASSLDRQGYEQYF. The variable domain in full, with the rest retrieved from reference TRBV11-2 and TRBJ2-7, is EAGVAQSPRYKIIEKRQSVAFWCNPISGHATLYWYQQILGQGPKLLIQFQNNGVVDDSQLPKDRFSAERLKGVDSTLKIQPAKLEDSAVYLCASSLDRQGYEQYFGPGTRLTVT.

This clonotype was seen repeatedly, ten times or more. DNA for the CDR3: TGCAGCGTCGACGGGACAGATGCTGGCTACACCTTC. As protein: CSVDGTDAGYTF. This rearrangement joins TRBV29-1 to TRBJ1-2, with TRBD1 matching 7 bases. The ends lost 6 bases at V and 7 bases at J; junction bases unmatched: 8. CDR3 length equals 12 residues. Germline V CDR1 and CDR2: SQVTM, ANQGSEA.

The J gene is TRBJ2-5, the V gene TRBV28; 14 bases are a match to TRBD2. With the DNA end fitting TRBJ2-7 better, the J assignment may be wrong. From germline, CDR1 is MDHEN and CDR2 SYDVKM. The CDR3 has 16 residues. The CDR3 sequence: CASSQGTSGSVGEQYF. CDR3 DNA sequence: TGTGCCAGCAGCCAGGGGACTAGCGGGAGTGTGGGCGAGCAGTACTTC.

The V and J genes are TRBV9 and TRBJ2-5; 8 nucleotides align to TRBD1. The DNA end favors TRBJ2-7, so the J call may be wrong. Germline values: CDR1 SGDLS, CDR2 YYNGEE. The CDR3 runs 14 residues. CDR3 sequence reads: CASSVDRDSGEQYF. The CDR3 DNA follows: TGTGCCAGCAGCGTGGACAGGGACTCGGGCGAGCAGTACTTC.

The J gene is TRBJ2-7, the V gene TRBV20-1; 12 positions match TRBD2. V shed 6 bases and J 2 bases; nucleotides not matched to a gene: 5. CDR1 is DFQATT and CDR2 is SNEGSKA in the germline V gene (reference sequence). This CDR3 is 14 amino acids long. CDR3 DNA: TGCAGTGCCCAACGACTAGCGGGGGCCTACGAGCAGTACTTC. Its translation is CSAQRLAGAYEQYF.

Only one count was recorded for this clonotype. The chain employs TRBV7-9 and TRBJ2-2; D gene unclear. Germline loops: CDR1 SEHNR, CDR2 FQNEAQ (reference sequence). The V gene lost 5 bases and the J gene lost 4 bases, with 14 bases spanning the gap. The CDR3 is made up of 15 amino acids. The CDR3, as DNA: TGTGCCAGCAGCCGCCGTACACACGCCACCGGGGAGCTGTTTTTT. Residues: CASSRRTHATGELFF. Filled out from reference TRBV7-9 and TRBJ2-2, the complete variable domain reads DTGVSQNPRHKITKRGQNVTFRCDPISEHNRLYWYRQTLGQGPEFLTYFQNEAQLEKSRLLSDRFSAERPKGSFSTLEIQRTEQGDSAMYLCASSRRTHATGELFFGEGSRLTVL.

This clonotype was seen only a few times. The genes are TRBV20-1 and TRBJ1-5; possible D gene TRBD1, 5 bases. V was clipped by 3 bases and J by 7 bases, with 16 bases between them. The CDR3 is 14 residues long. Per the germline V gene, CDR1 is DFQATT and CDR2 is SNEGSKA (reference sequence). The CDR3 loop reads CSASRAGEDQPQHF. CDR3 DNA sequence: TGCAGTGCTAGCAGGGCAGGTGAGGACCAGCCCCAGCATTTT.

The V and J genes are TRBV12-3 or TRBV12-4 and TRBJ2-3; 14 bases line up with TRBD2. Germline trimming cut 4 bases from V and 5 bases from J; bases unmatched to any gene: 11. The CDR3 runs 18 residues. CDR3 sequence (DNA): TGTGCCAGCAGTTCCACCTCGGGACTAGCGGGAGAGGAAGATACGCAGTATTTT. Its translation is CASSSTSGLAGEEDTQYF.

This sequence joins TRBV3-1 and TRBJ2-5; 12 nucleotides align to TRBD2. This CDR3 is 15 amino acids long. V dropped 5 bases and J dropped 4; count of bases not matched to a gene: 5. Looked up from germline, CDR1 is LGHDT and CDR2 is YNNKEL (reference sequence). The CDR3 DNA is TGTGCCAGCAGCGGAGGGACTAGCGGGTTAGAGACCCAGTACTTC. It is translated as CASSGGTSGLETQYF.

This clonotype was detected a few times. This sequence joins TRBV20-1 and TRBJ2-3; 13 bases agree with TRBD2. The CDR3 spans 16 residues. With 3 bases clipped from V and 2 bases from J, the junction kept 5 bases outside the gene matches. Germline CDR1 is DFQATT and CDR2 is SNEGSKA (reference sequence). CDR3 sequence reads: CSARGGLAGNTDTQYF. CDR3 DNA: TGCAGTGCTAGGGGGGGACTAGCGGGGAACACAGATACGCAGTATTTT.

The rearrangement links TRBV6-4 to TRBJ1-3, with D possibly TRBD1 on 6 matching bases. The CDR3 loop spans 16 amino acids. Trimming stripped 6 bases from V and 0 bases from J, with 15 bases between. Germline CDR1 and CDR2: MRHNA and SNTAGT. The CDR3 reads CASSKFRGLSGNTIYF. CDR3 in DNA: TGTGCCAGCAGCAAATTCAGGGGTCTCTCTGGAAACACCATATATTTT.

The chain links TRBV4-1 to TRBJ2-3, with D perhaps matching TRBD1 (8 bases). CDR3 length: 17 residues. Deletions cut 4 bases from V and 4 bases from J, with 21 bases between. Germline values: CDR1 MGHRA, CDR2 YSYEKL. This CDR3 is CASSLGGNRGLSDTQYF. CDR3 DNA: TGCGCCAGCAGCCTGGGAGGGAACAGGGGGTTATCAGATACGCAGTATTTT.

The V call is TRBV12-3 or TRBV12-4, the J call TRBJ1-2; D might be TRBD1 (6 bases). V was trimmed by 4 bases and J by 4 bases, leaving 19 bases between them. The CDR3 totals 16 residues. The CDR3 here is CASSSPAEGGVYGYTF. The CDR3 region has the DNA TGTGCCAGCAGTTCCCCCGCGGAGGGGGGCGTCTATGGCTACACCTTC.

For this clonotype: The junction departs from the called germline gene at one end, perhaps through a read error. CDR3 sequence reads: CASSLRGSTDAQYF. The CDR3 nucleotides read TGTGCCAGCAGTTTGAGGGGAAGCACAGATGCGCAGTATTTT. V usage is TRBV12-3 or TRBV12-4 and J usage is TRBJ2-3; the D gene could be TRBD1 or TRBD2 (5 bases each). The CDR3 extends over 14 amino acids.

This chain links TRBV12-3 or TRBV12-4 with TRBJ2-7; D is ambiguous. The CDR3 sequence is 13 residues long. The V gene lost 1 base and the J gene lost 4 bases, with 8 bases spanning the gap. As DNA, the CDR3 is TGTGCCAGCAGTTTAGTGGCCAGGTACGAGCAGTACTTC. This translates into CASSLVARYEQYF.

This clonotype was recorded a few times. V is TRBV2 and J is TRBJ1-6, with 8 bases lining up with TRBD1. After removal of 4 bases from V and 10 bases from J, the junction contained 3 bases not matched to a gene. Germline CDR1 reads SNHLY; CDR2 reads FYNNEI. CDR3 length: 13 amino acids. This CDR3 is CASSGDRTSPLHF. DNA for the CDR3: TGTGCCAGCAGTGGGGACAGGACCTCACCCCTCCACTTT. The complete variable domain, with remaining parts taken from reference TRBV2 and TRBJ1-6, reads EPEVTQTPSHQVTQMGQEVILRCVPISNHLYFYWYRQILGQKVEFLVSFYNNEISEKSEIFDDQFSVERPDGSNFTLKIRSTKLEDSAMYFCASSGDRTSPLHFGNGTRLTVT.